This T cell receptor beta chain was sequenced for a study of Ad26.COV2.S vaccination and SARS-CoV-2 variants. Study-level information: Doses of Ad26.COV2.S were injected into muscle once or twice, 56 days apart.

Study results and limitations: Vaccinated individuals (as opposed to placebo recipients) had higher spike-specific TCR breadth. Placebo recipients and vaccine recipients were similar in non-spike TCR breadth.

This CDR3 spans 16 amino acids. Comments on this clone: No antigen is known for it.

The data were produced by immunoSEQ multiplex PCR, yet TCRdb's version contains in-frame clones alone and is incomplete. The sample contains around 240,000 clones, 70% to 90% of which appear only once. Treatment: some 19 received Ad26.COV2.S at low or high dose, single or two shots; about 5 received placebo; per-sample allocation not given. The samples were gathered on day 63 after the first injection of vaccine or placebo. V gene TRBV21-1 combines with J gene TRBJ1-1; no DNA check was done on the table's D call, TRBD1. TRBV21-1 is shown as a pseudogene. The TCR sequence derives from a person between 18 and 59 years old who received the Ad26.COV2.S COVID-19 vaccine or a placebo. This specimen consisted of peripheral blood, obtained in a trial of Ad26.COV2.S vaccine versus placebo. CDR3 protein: CASSKTKGQGNTEAFF. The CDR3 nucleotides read TGTGCCAGCAGCAAAACTAAAGGACAGGGGAACACTGAAGCTTTCTTT.